The source of this T cell receptor (beta chain) is a study of blood T cell repertoires in COVID-19. Study-wide background: The study drew acute and convalescent COVID-19 samples from the United States, Italy and Spain. Sources were T cells, B-cell-depleted T cells, or PBMCs; the material itself was cDNA or gDNA.

This clone has just one count. The length of the CDR3 is 16 residues. Germline lookup yields CDR1 GTSNPN and CDR2 SVGIG (reference sequence). The ends lost 5 bases at V and 1 base at J; junction bases unmatched: 10. Sequencing used immunoSEQ multiplex PCR; TCRdb keeps in-frame clones, though not all of them. The repertoire consists of around 300,000 clones, with around nine tenths occurring once and the leading ten covering 2% to 2.5%. The receptor comes from a man aged 45-60 years with acute or convalescent COVID-19. Sample: peripheral blood. This sequence joins TRBV30 and TRBJ2-1, with 8 bases aligning to TRBD2. The CDR3 here is CAWRPGGPLSYNEQFF. In nucleotides, the CDR3 is TGTGCCTGGCGACCGGGGGGGCCACTATCCTACAATGAGCAGTTCTTC. The entire variable domain, with the rest obtained from reference TRBV30 and TRBJ2-1, is as follows: SQTIHQWPATLVQPVGSPLSLECTVEGTSNPNLYWYRQAAGRGLQLLFYSVGIGQISSEVPQNLSASRPQDRQFILSSKKLLLSDSGFYLCAWRPGGPLSYNEQFFGPGTRLTVL.